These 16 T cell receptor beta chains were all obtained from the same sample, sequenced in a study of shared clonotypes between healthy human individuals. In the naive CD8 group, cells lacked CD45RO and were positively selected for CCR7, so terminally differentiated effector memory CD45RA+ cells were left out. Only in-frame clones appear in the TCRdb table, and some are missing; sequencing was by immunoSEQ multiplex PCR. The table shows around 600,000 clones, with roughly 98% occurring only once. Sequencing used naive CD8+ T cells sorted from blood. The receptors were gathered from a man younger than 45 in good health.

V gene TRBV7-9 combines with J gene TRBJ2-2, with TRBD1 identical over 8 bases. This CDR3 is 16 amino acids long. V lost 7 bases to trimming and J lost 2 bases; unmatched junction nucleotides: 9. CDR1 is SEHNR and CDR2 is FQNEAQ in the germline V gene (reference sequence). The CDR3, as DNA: TGTGCCAGCATTCCACCCGGGACAGGCAACACCGGGGAGCTGTTTTTT. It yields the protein CASIPPGTGNTGELFF.

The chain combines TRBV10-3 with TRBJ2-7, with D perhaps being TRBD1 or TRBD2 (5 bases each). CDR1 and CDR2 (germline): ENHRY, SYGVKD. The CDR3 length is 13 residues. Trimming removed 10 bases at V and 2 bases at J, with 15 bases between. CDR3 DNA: TGTGCCACCTCTTGGGACCGAACCTACGAGCAGTACTTC. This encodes CATSWDRTYEQYF.

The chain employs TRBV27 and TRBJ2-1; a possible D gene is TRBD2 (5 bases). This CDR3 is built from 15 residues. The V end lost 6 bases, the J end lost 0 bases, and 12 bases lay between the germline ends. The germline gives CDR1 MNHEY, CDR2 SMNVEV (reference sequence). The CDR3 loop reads CASSGESLSYNEQFF. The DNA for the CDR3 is TGTGCCAGCAGCGGGGAGTCCCTCTCCTACAATGAGCAGTTCTTC.

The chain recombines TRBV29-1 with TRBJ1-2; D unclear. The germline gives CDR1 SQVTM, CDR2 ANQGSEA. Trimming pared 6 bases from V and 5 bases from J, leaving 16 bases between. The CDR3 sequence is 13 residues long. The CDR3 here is CSVERPDPYGYTF. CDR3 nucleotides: TGCAGCGTCGAAAGGCCCGACCCTTATGGCTACACCTTC.

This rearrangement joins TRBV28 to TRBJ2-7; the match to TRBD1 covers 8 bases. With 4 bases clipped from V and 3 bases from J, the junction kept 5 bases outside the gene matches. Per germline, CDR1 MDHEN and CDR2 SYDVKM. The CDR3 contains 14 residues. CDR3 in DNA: TGTGCCAGCAGTTCGCGGACAGGGCTCTACGAGCAGTACTTC. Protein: CASSSRTGLYEQYF.

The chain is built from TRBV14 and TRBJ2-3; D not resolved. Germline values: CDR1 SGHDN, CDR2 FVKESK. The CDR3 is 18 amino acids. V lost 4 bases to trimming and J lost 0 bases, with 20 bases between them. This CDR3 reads CASSLLPAPLPSTDTQYF. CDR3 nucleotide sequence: TGTGCCAGCAGCCTACTACCAGCACCTCTACCTAGCACAGATACGCAGTATTTT.

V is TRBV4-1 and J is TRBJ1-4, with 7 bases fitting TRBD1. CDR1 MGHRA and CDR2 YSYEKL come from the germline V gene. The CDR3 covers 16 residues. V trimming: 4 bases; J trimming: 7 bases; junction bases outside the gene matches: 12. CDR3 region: CASSLNLDRVGEKLFF. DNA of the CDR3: TGCGCCAGCAGCCTCAACCTAGACAGGGTGGGTGAAAAACTGTTTTTT.

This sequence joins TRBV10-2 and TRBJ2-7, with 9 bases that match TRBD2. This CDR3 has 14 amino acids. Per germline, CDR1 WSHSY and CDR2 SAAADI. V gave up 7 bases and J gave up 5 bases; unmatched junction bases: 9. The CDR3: CASTIAGVGHEQYF. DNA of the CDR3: TGCGCCAGCACAATAGCGGGAGTCGGACACGAGCAGTACTTC.

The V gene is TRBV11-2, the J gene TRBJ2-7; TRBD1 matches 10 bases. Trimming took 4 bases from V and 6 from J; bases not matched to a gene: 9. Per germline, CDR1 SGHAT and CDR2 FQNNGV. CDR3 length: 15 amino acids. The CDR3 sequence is CASSSPGQGPGEQYF. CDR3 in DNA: TGTGCCAGCAGCTCTCCGGGACAGGGGCCTGGCGAGCAGTACTTC.

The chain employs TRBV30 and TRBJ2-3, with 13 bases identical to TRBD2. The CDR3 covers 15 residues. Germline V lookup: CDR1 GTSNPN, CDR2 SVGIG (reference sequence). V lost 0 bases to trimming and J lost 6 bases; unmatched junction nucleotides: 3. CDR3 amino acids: CAWSVLAGGSDTQYF. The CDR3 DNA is TGTGCCTGGAGTGTACTAGCGGGAGGGTCGGATACGCAGTATTTT.

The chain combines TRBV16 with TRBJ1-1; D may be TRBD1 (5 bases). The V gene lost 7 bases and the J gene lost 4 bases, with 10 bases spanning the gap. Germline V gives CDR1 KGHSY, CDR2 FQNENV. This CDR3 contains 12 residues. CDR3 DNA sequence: TGTGCCAGCACCCCGGGGACCACTGAAGCTTTCTTT. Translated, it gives CASTPGTTEAFF.

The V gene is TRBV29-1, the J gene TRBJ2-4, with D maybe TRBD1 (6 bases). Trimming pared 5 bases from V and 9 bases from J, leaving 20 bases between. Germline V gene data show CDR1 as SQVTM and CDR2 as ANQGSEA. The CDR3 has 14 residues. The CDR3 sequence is CSVQWPGVEGIQYF. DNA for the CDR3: TGCAGCGTTCAATGGCCAGGGGTTGAGGGCATTCAGTACTTC.

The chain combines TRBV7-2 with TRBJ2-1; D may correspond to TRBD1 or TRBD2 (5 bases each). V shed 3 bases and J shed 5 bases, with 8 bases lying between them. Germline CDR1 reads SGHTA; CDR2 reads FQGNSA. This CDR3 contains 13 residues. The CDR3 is CASSFGTNNEQFF. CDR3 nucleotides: TGTGCCAGCAGCTTCGGGACCAACAATGAGCAGTTCTTC.

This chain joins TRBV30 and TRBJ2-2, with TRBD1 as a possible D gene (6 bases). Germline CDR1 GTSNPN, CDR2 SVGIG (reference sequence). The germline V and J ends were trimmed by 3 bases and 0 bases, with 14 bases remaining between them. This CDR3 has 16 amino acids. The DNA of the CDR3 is TGTGCCTGGAGCGAGGACAGTCGATCGAACACCGGGGAGCTGTTTTTT. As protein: CAWSEDSRSNTGELFF. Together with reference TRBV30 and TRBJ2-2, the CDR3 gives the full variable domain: SQTIHQWPATLVQPVGSPLSLECTVEGTSNPNLYWYRQAAGRGLQLLFYSVGIGQISSEVPQNLSASRPQDRQFILSSKKLLLSDSGFYLCAWSEDSRSNTGELFFGEGSRLTVL.

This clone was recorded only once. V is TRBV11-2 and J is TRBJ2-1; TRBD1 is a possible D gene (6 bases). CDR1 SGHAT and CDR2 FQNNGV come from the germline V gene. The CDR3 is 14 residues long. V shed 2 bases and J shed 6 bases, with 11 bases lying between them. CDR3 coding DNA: TGTGCCAGCAGCTTAATCCCGGACAGCAATGAGCAGTTCTTC. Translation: CASSLIPDSNEQFF.

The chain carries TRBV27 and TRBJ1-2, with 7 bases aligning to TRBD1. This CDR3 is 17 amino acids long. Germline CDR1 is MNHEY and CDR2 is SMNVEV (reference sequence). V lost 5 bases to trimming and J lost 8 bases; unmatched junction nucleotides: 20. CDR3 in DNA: TGTGCCAGCAGTGAGACGCTATTTTCCACACAGGGGTACGGCTACACCTTC. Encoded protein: CASSETLFSTQGYGYTF.